One sample yielded the 10 T cell receptor beta chains listed below, sequenced in a study of immune heterogeneity within non-small cell lung tumors. Multiplex PCR employing 32 V and 13 J primers generated amplicons of the TCR beta CDR3. TCRdb passed the multiplex PCR reads through MiXCR, listing each CDR3 protein once. The sample holds more than 9,000 distinct CDR3 sequences, 25% to 30% seen once. Genomic DNA from bulk tumor acted as the template, and 600 ng was loaded per sample. From each primary tumor, several far-apart biopsies were obtained during surgery. Each patient presented with untreated, newly diagnosed non-small cell lung cancer and received curative surgery. Sequencing was carried out using lung tumor tissue. These receptors all come from a woman in her sixties or seventies with non-small cell lung cancer.

This clonotype was seen more than once but under ten times. The CDR3 region is CASSSGQGGETQYF. The CDR3 DNA follows: TGTGCCAGCAGCTCCGGACAGGGTGGGGAGACCCAGTACTTC. The chain links TRBV7-8 to TRBJ2-5; 8 positions match TRBD1. The junction had 6 bases not matched to a gene; V was cut back by 4 bases and J by 5 bases. From germline, CDR1 is SGHVS and CDR2 FQNEAQ. The CDR3 runs 14 residues. Drawing the rest from reference TRBV7-8 and TRBJ2-5, the complete variable domain is GAGVSQSPRYKVAKRGQDVALRCDPISGHVSLFWYQQALGQGPEFLTYFQNEAQLDKSGLPSDRFFAERPEGSVSTLKIQRTQQEDSAVYLCASSSGQGGETQYFGPGTRLLVL.

The V call is TRBV2, the J call TRBJ2-5; 14 bases map to TRBD2. After removal of 7 bases from V and 4 bases from J, the junction contained 11 bases not matched to a gene. Germline values: CDR1 SNHLY, CDR2 FYNNEI. The CDR3 spans 17 residues. The CDR3 DNA sequence: TGTGCCAGCAAGAGAGGCGGACTAGCGGGAGGAGGAGAGACCCAGTACTTC. Amino acids: CASKRGGLAGGGETQYF.

Notes on this clonotype: One base away lies a much larger clone, so this may be a sequencing read error. This chain uses TRBV7-2 with TRBJ1-1; D remains unclear. The CDR3 loop spans 13 amino acids. Germline V gene lookup returns CDR1 SGHTA and CDR2 FQGNSA. The CDR3 protein is CAISFGPNTEAFF. DNA for the CDR3: TGTGCCATCAGCTTCGGACCCAACACTGAAGCTTTCTTT. Drawing the rest from reference TRBV7-2 and TRBJ1-1, the complete variable domain is GAGVSQSPSNKVTEKGKDVELRCDPISGHTALYWYRQSLGQGLEFLIYFQGNSAPDKSGLPSDRFSAERTGGSVSTLTIQRTQQEDSAVYLCAISFGPNTEAFFGQGTRLTVV.

This clonotype has more than one count but fewer than ten. Compared with germline, one end of the junction differs, possibly owing to a read error. This CDR3 is CVSSVSGGAANSPLHF. Written as DNA, the CDR3 is TGTGTCAGCAGTGTGTCAGGGGGCGCCGCTAATTCGCCCCTCCACTTT. The rearrangement joins TRBV6-2 or TRBV6-3 to TRBJ1-6, with TRBD1 identical over 8 bases. Germline CDR1 is MNHEY and CDR2 is SVGEGT. The CDR3 spans 16 residues.

This clonotype is medium-sized. V and J are TRBV6-2 or TRBV6-3 and TRBJ2-1, with 13 bases identical to TRBD2. V gave up 0 bases and J gave up 8 bases; unmatched junction bases: 7. Germline V gene lookup returns CDR1 MNHEY and CDR2 SVGEGT. The CDR3 loop spans 17 amino acids. Here the CDR3 reads CASSYSPTSGRYDEQFF. The DNA for the CDR3 is TGTGCCAGCAGTTACTCCCCGACTAGCGGGAGGTATGATGAGCAGTTCTTC.

The table lists this clonotype with many counts. The chain employs TRBV7-2 and TRBJ2-3, with no clear D. The CDR3 sequence is 12 residues long. Germline V lookup: CDR1 SGHTA, CDR2 FQGNSA. The V end lost 5 bases, the J end lost 4 bases, and 7 bases lay between the germline ends. CDR3 sequence: CASSLYSDTQYF. The CDR3 region has the DNA TGTGCCAGCAGCCTCTACTCAGATACGCAGTATTTT.

This chain links TRBV19 with TRBJ2-6; D is ambiguous. Germline V gene data show CDR1 as LNHDA and CDR2 as SQIVND (reference sequence). Deletions cut 4 bases from V and 2 bases from J, with 6 bases between. The CDR3 is 14 amino acids. The CDR3 loop is CASSTGTGANVLTF. In DNA form, the CDR3 reads TGTGCCAGTAGTACAGGTACTGGGGCCAACGTCCTGACTTTC.

This clonotype was counted at least ten times. The gene calls are TRBV27 and TRBJ2-3; either TRBD1 or TRBD2 may fit D (5 bases each). The germline gives CDR1 MNHEY, CDR2 SMNVEV (reference sequence). Trimming took 4 bases from V and 2 from J, leaving 13 bases between them. The CDR3 is made up of 15 amino acids. The chain's CDR3 is CASSSILGTTDTQYF. CDR3 bases: TGTGCCAGCAGTTCCATCTTGGGGACCACAGATACGCAGTATTTT.

Details on this clonotype: A single base separates this from a much larger clone, so it may be a read error. The chain carries TRBV6-2 or TRBV6-3 and TRBJ2-1; a weak D match, TRBD2 (6 bases). The CDR3 consists of 16 residues. Looked up from germline, CDR1 is MNHEY and CDR2 is SVGEGT. Trimming left V 6 bases short and J 5 bases short, with 20 bases between. CDR3 DNA: TGTGCCAGCAGACACCGTTGGCTATCGGGAGACAATGAGCAGTTCTTC. It specifies CASRHRWLSGDNEQFF.

By sample share, this clonotype is medium-sized. The V call is TRBV15, the J call TRBJ1-5, with 8 nucleotides matching TRBD1. CDR3 length: 17 amino acids. Trimming cost V 0 bases and J 7 bases; bases outside gene matches: 11. Germline CDR1 is LNHNV and CDR2 is YYDKDF (reference sequence). The CDR3 sequence: CATSREADRALWQPQHF. The DNA for the CDR3 is TGTGCCACCAGCAGAGAGGCGGACAGGGCCCTCTGGCAGCCCCAGCATTTT.